Listed here are 5 T cell receptor beta chains from one sample, sequenced in a study of PD-1 blockade in classical Hodgkin lymphoma. Described time point: cycle 4 day 1 (C4D1), after more than five weeks of nivolumab. Each and every patient relapsed after autologous stem cell transplantation, and patients got differing brentuximab vedotin exposure. Profiled with immunoSEQ multiplex PCR; TCRdb holds only in-frame clones, not every one. The data show under 20,000 clones, more than 75% seen once. Here the sequenced sample was peripheral blood mononuclear cells (PBMCs), taken before the fourth cycle of nivolumab. The source is a human donor with classical Hodgkin lymphoma.

The genes are TRBV5-1 and TRBJ2-1; D may correspond to TRBD1 or TRBD2 (5 bases each). Germline CDR1 SGHRS, CDR2 YFSETQ. Trimming shortened V by 3 bases and J by 9 bases, and 16 bases separated the two germline ends. This CDR3 comprises 14 residues. DNA for the CDR3: TGCGCCAGCAGCTCTCGGACGGGGCTTGGTGAGCAGTTCTTC. Its translation is CASSSRTGLGEQFF.

The CDR3 protein is CASSVEIADYEQYF. CDR3 DNA sequence: TGTGCCAGCAGCGTAGAAATAGCTGACTACGAGCAGTACTTC. V usage is TRBV9 and J usage is TRBJ2-7; D is unresolved. This CDR3 is built from 14 residues. Germline-derived CDR1 and CDR2 are SGDLS and YYNGEE. Trimming left V 0 bases short and J 3 bases short, with 10 bases between.

CDR3 region: CAWSVGRNTEAFF. The CDR3 DNA follows: TGTGCCTGGAGTGTTGGAAGAAACACTGAAGCTTTCTTT. The chain links TRBV30 to TRBJ1-1; D is uncertain. Trimming took off 0 bases at V and 2 bases at J, with 7 bases between the two ends. Germline CDR1 is GTSNPN and CDR2 is SVGIG (reference sequence). The CDR3 runs to 13 residues.

J is TRBJ2-1 and V is TRBV10-2, with TRBD2 matching 7 bases. Germline V lookup: CDR1 WSHSY, CDR2 SAAADI. This CDR3 contains 14 residues. V lost 2 bases, J lost 6 bases, and 4 bases stayed unmatched. The CDR3 DNA reads TGCGCCAGCAGTGAGAGCGGGGTGCTCAATGAGCAGTTCTTC. Translated: CASSESGVLNEQFF.

The chain links TRBV5-1 to TRBJ1-2; 7 nucleotides line up with TRBD1. This CDR3 region has 15 residues. CDR1 SGHRS and CDR2 YFSETQ come from the germline V gene. V lost 3 bases, J lost 4 bases, and 9 bases stayed unmatched. The CDR3 is CASSSGGIRTYGYTF. CDR3 nucleotides: TGCGCCAGCAGCTCAGGGGGAATACGAACCTATGGCTACACCTTC.